The 6 T cell receptor beta chains presented below share a single source sample, sequenced in a study. A single record per CDR3 protein comes from TCRdb applying MiXCR to the 5' RACE reads. Of approximately 29,000 distinct CDR3 sequences listed, 20% to 30% are singletons. Sequenced: naive CD4+ T cells sorted from a lymph node. Subset denoted: naive CD4+ T cells, CD4+CD45RA+CD25-. The receptors here all came from a female donor with breast cancer.

In this sample, this clonotype turned up many times. The J gene is TRBJ2-5, the V gene TRBV5-1; D is perhaps TRBD1 or TRBD2 (5 bases each). Trimming removed 4 bases from V and 5 bases from J, with 15 bases in between. The CDR3 totals 14 residues. Germline V gives CDR1 SGHRS, CDR2 YFSETQ. CDR3 sequence: CASSPYGGAETQYF. As DNA, the CDR3 is TGCGCCAGCAGCCCCTATGGGGGTGCGGAGACCCAGTACTTC.

Sample share makes this clonotype medium-sized (0.01 to 0.1%). The rearrangement links TRBV6-5 to TRBJ1-5; TRBD1 might be the D (6 bases). V was cut by 5 bases and J by 3 bases, with 8 bases left in between. CDR1 is MNHEY and CDR2 is SVGAGI in the germline V gene. The CDR3 extends over 13 amino acids. CDR3 in amino acids: CASSRDTNQPQHF. The CDR3 coding sequence is TGTGCCAGCAGTCGGGACACCAATCAGCCCCAGCATTTT.

This clonotype was observed a few times. The chain combines TRBV5-1 with TRBJ2-7; D is unresolved. Germline V CDR1 and CDR2: SGHRS, YFSETQ. The CDR3 loop spans 12 amino acids. Deletions cut 0 bases from V and 3 bases from J, with 4 bases between. Here the CDR3 DNA reads TGCGCCAGCAGCTTGGAGGGCTACGAGCAGTACTTC. The encoded protein is CASSLEGYEQYF.

The chain combines TRBV5-1 with TRBJ1-5; possibly TRBD1 for D (5 bases). The CDR3 covers 15 residues. Germline V gene sequence: CDR1 SGHRS, CDR2 YFSETQ. V was pared by 1 base and J by 1 base, with 9 bases between. CDR3 coding DNA: TGCGCCAGCAGCTTGAGGGGAATGAGCAATCAGCCCCAGCATTTT. This codes for CASSLRGMSNQPQHF.

The chain recombines TRBV20-1 with TRBJ2-5, with unresolved D. The ends were cut back, 1 base at V and 4 bases at J, with 7 bases in the middle. CDR3 length equals 12 residues. Germline-derived CDR1 and CDR2 are DFQATT and SNEGSKA (reference sequence). CDR3 nucleotide sequence: TGCAGTGCTAGAGTGGTCGGAGAGACCCAGTACTTC. Translation gives CSARVVGETQYF.

V gene TRBV7-9 combines with J gene TRBJ2-1; D remains unclear. The CDR3 spans 15 residues. CDR1 and CDR2 from the germline V gene are SEHNR and FQNEAQ (reference sequence). Trimming stripped 5 bases from V and 5 bases from J, with 16 bases between. The CDR3 reads CASSNDGTVDNEQFF. For the CDR3, the DNA is TGTGCCAGCAGCAATGACGGTACGGTCGACAATGAGCAGTTCTTC.